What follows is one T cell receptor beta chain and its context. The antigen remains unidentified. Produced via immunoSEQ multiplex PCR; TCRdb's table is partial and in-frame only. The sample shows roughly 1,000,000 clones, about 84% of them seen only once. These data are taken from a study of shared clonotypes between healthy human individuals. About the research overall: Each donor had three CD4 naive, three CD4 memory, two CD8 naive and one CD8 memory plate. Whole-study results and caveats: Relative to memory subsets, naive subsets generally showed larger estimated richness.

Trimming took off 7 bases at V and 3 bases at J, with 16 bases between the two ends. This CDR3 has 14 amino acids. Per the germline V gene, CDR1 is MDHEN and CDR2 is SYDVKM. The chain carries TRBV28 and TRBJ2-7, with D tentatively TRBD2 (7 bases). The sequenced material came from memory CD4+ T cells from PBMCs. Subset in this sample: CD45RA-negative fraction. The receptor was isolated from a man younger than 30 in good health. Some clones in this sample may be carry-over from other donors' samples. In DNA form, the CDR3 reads TGTGCCAGCAACTTTGGGGGGGGCCTCTACGAGCAGTACTTC. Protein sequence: CASNFGGGLYEQYF.